This note documents a single TCR beta chain sequence. The antigen it binds to is not known. Per-base quality was not reported, and no clone a single base away is much larger than it. Data came from an Illumina HiSeq 2000. Multiplex PCR amplification was used to generate the TCR beta chain libraries. The amplified TCR beta chain products were analyzed by high-throughput sequencing. Clones were called with MiXCR by TCRdb after fastp trimmed the public reads at Q25, and only in-frame beta chains were retained. Merged by CDR3 protein, the rows form single entries marked with the most common genes and DNA. A total of over 150,000 distinct CDR3 sequences appear in this sample, approximately 30% of them only once. The leading ten clones occupy roughly 4% of the sample. This sample was included in a study of breast tumors, draining lymph nodes, adjacent tissues (dated by TCRdb to about 2016). Concerning the study at large: TCR beta repertoires were compared across tumor, adjacent nontumor tissue and axillary lymph nodes obtained from breast cancer patients. The study was designed to assess the relationships and possible T-cell exchange between tumor, surrounding tissue and draining lymph node repertoires in human breast cancer.

Findings and caveats that apply to the study as a whole: Rather than being directly demonstrated, the conclusion that tumor T cells originate in lymph nodes was presented as consistent with a hypothesis. Tumors showed preferential V and J gene usage, and their T-cell repertoire diversity fell below that of lymph nodes yet above that of nontumor tissue. The data were judged consistent with most tumor T cells deriving from the lymph node and then expanding within tumor tissue. In luminal-like breast cancer, tumor and nontumor tissue repertoires resembled each other significantly more than in basal-like breast cancer.

Lymph node samples were obtained from the axillary draining lymph nodes of breast cancer patients. The source material was axillary lymph node tissue. The TCR comes from a female donor with breast cancer. Some clones in this sample may be carry-over from other donors' samples.

The base sequence is TGCGCCAGCAGCCAAGACCAGTCTGGGGCCAACGTCCTGACTTTC. It specifies CASSQDQSGANVLTF. In this chain, TRBV4-3 is recombined with TRBJ2-6, with the D gene uncertain. The CDR3 goes from the cysteine to the phenylalanine over 15 residues. Left in the record is the CDR3 DNA by itself, 45 bases read in frame from the first base. The CDR1 and CDR2 encoded by the germline V gene are LGHNA and YSLEER. Cut back by 0 bases and 1 base, the V and J ends lie 4 bases apart.